Presented here are 27 T cell receptor beta chains from one specimen sequenced in a study of spatial heterogeneity in lung cancer. Sample time point: sample taken at primary tumor resection. Study conclusions and caveats: Tumoral mutation counts were tracked by counts of expanded intratumoral alpha and beta TCRs.

One entry per CDR3 protein, called by TCRdb with MiXCR from the 5' RACE reads. The sample has approximately 2,500 distinct CDR3 sequences; 5.8% are singletons. The antigens for these receptors are not known. The specimen was lung tumor tissue, collected at surgery. All receptors derive from a male donor with early-stage non-small cell lung cancer.

Relative to its sample, this clonotype is medium-sized. This chain uses TRBV10-1 with TRBJ2-3; maybe TRBD1 (5 bases). This CDR3 contains 14 residues. Trimming stripped 1 base from V and 1 base from J, with 6 bases between. Germline V gives CDR1 WNHNN, CDR2 SYGVQD (reference sequence). The CDR3 DNA is TGCGCCAGCAGTGAGTGGGGCCGCACAGATACGCAGTATTTT. It is translated as CASSEWGRTDTQYF.

The chain couples TRBV5-1 to TRBJ2-1; weak D call: TRBD2 (6 bases). This CDR3 spans 14 amino acids. Trimming cost V 3 bases and J 9 bases, with 16 bases left between them. Germline V gene lookup returns CDR1 SGHRS and CDR2 YFSETQ. The CDR3 DNA is TGCGCCAGCAGCTCCCGGGAGACCTGGAGTGAGCAGTTCTTC. Residues: CASSSRETWSEQFF. Filled out from reference TRBV5-1 and TRBJ2-1, the complete variable domain reads KAGVTQTPRYLIKTRGQQVTLSCSPISGHRSVSWYQQTPGQGLQFLFEYFSETQRNKGNFPGRFSGRQFSNSRSEMNVSTLELGDSALYLCASSSRETWSEQFFGPGTRLTVL.

As concerns this clonotype: A much larger clone lies a single base off, so this may be a read error. The CDR3 nucleotides read TGTGCCAGCAGCCAGAACACAGATAAGCAGTATTTT. Translating gives CASSQNTDKQYF. The chain recombines TRBV5-4 with TRBJ2-3; D gene ambiguous. The CDR3 sequence is 12 residues long. Germline CDR1 SGHNT, CDR2 YYREEE (reference sequence).

This clonotype was seen many times. This chain joins TRBV29-1 and TRBJ1-1; TRBD1 agrees at 7 bases. CDR1 is SQVTM and CDR2 is ANQGSEA in the germline V gene. J gave up 0 bases and V 7 bases, and 5 bases lay outside the gene matches. This CDR3 is built from 13 residues. The CDR3 is CSARDSMNTEAFF. The CDR3, as DNA: TGCAGCGCCAGGGACAGCATGAACACTGAAGCTTTCTTT.

By proportion, this clonotype is medium-sized. This chain connects TRBV6-5 to TRBJ2-3; TRBD2 aligns across 8 bases. Germline CDR1 is MNHEY and CDR2 is SVGAGI. V shed 6 bases, J shed 6 bases, and the junction held 14 bases outside the gene matches. The CDR3 is made up of 16 amino acids. The CDR3 DNA follows: TGTGCCAGCAGGCAAAACCCTCGTAGCGGGGCGGATACGCAGTATTTT. It encodes CASRQNPRSGADTQYF.

This clonotype was counted at least ten times. The chain links TRBV5-1 to TRBJ2-7, with D possibly TRBD1 on 9 matching bases. V gave up 2 bases and J gave up 6 bases, with 24 bases separating them. This CDR3 has 17 amino acids. The V gene's germline CDR1 is SGHRS and CDR2 YFSETQ. The CDR3 DNA follows: TGCGCCAGCAGCTTAGGACAGGGGTCAAGCGGGAGCGTCGAGCAGTACTTC. It codes for CASSLGQGSSGSVEQYF.

By share, this clonotype counts as medium-sized. J is TRBJ2-1 and V is TRBV9; no clear D gene. Germline V gene sequence: CDR1 SGDLS, CDR2 YYNGEE. The CDR3 is 15 amino acids. Trimming left V 4 bases short and J 0 bases short, with 11 bases between. The CDR3 bases are TGTGCCAGCAGCCGAGGTCAAAGCTCCTACAATGAGCAGTTCTTC. Amino acids: CASSRGQSSYNEQFF.

This rearrangement joins TRBV11-2 to TRBJ2-5; D could derive from TRBD1 or TRBD2 (6 bases each). Per germline, CDR1 SGHAT and CDR2 FQNNGV. The CDR3 covers 16 residues. Trimming removed 2 bases at V and 2 bases at J, with 15 bases between. The DNA of the CDR3 is TGTGCCAGCAGCTTATTGGGGGGCGGTCCACAAGAGACCCAGTACTTC. This translates into CASSLLGGGPQETQYF.

This clonotype appeared many times. In DNA, the CDR3 is TGTGCCAGCAGTCCCGGATGGGACTATATTTACAATGAGCAGTTCTTC. Protein product: CASSPGWDYIYNEQFF. V usage is TRBV12-3 or TRBV12-4 and J usage is TRBJ2-1; TRBD2 matches 7 bases. The J segment lost 4 bases and the V segment lost 5 bases, leaving 11 bases of the junction unmatched. The CDR3 sequence is 16 residues long.

Sample share makes this clonotype large. This chain connects TRBV10-3 to TRBJ1-3, with TRBD1 identical over 8 bases. J lost 2 bases, V lost 4 bases, and 4 bases had no gene match. CDR1 is ENHRY, CDR2 SYGVKD, per germline. The CDR3 runs to 15 residues. CDR3 region: CAISGGTGTGNTIYF. CDR3 bases: TGTGCCATCAGTGGCGGGACAGGTACTGGAAACACCATATATTTT.

This clonotype is medium-sized. The chain couples TRBV9 to TRBJ1-6; maybe TRBD1 (5 bases). V lost 0 bases and J 10 bases, leaving 11 bases between the germline ends. From germline, CDR1 is SGDLS and CDR2 YYNGEE. The CDR3 totals 14 residues. This CDR3 is CASSVVGGNSPLHF. The CDR3 nucleotides are TGTGCCAGCAGCGTAGTGGGGGGGAACTCACCCCTCCACTTT.

This clonotype was seen a few times. The J gene is TRBJ2-2, the V gene TRBV7-2; 8 bases map to TRBD2. The junction had 2 bases not matched to a gene; V was cut back by 3 bases and J by 2 bases. This CDR3 is built from 15 residues. CDR1 and CDR2 from the germline V gene are SGHTA and FQGNSA. The CDR3 here is CASSFGLANTGELFF. For the CDR3, the DNA is TGTGCCAGCAGCTTTGGACTAGCAAACACCGGGGAGCTGTTTTTT. Filled out from reference TRBV7-2 and TRBJ2-2, the complete variable domain reads GAGVSQSPSNKVTEKGKDVELRCDPISGHTALYWYRQSLGQGLEFLIYFQGNSAPDKSGLPSDRFSAERTGGSVSTLTIQRTQQEDSAVYLCASSFGLANTGELFFGEGSRLTVL.

This clonotype ranks as medium-sized (0.01 to 0.1%). This chain joins TRBV7-2 and TRBJ2-5; TRBD1 or TRBD2 may be the D gene (5 bases each). The CDR3 is made up of 15 amino acids. The germline CDR1 and CDR2 sequences are SGHTA and FQGNSA. Between the trimmed V and J ends, which lost 3 bases and 7 bases, there was a span of 18 bases. The CDR3 nucleotides are TGTGCCAGCAGCTTTACCGGGGCTTTGCAGGGGACCCAGTACTTC. Translating it yields CASSFTGALQGTQYF. Full variable domain (rest looked up from reference TRBV7-2 and TRBJ2-5): GAGVSQSPSNKVTEKGKDVELRCDPISGHTALYWYRQSLGQGLEFLIYFQGNSAPDKSGLPSDRFSAERTGGSVSTLTIQRTQQEDSAVYLCASSFTGALQGTQYFGPGTRLLVL.

The rearrangement joins TRBV28 to TRBJ1-1; TRBD1 matches 9 bases. CDR1 is MDHEN and CDR2 is SYDVKM in the germline V gene. This CDR3 is 20 amino acids long. V lost 6 bases to trimming and J lost 1 base; unmatched junction nucleotides: 21. CDR3 sequence (DNA): TGTGCCAGCAGCCTAAGCAGGGGACAGGGAGGGAGTGGGCCGAACACTGAAGCTTTCTTT. Translating gives CASSLSRGQGGSGPNTEAFF.

V gene TRBV7-3 combines with J gene TRBJ2-5, with TRBD2 identical over 7 bases. The CDR3 contains 15 residues. Looked up from germline, CDR1 is SGHTA and CDR2 is FQGTGA. J gave up 4 bases and V 5 bases, and 10 bases lay outside the gene matches. For the CDR3, the DNA is TGTGCCAGCAGCCTCGTTTGGGGCGGGAGAGAGACCCAGTACTTC. It yields the protein CASSLVWGGRETQYF.

By its share, this clonotype is medium-sized. The CDR3 nucleotides read TGTGCCAGCAGCCAGAAGGTGGGGAGGCCAACCTACGAGCAGTACTTC. It specifies CASSQKVGRPTYEQYF. The chain joins TRBV7-2 to TRBJ2-7, with D perhaps matching TRBD2 (6 bases). Germline-derived CDR1 and CDR2 are SGHTA and FQGNSA. V was shortened by 5 bases and J by 2 bases, with 19 bases between the two germline ends. The CDR3 has 16 amino acids.

This clonotype is classed as medium-sized. The chain has TRBV5-1 and TRBJ2-3, with TRBD2 matching 7 bases. Trimming at V came to 5 bases and at J to 0 bases, leaving 3 bases not matched to a gene. Germline loops: CDR1 SGHRS, CDR2 YFSETQ. The CDR3 has 14 amino acids. The CDR3 nucleotides are TGCGCCAGCAGTAGGGACTACAGCACAGATACGCAGTATTTT. Its protein product is CASSRDYSTDTQYF. Drawing the rest from reference TRBV5-1 and TRBJ2-3, the complete variable domain is KAGVTQTPRYLIKTRGQQVTLSCSPISGHRSVSWYQQTPGQGLQFLFEYFSETQRNKGNFPGRFSGRQFSNSRSEMNVSTLELGDSALYLCASSRDYSTDTQYFGPGTRLTVL.

This clonotype was observed a handful of times. V is TRBV4-1 and J is TRBJ2-5; D uncertain. Trimming took 4 bases from V and 1 from J, leaving 13 bases between them. CDR3 length: 15 residues. Germline CDR1 is MGHRA and CDR2 is YSYEKL. CDR3: CASSRQWTRQETQYF. CDR3 DNA: TGCGCCAGCAGCCGGCAGTGGACCCGCCAAGAGACCCAGTACTTC.

By share, this clonotype ranks as medium-sized. This chain links TRBV28 with TRBJ2-7; TRBD1 is a possible D gene (6 bases). Trimming left V 8 bases short and J 6 bases short, with 23 bases between. The CDR3 loop spans 15 amino acids. Looked up from germline, CDR1 is MDHEN and CDR2 is SYDVKM. The chain's CDR3 is CASGTGTSPVGEQYF. The CDR3 coding sequence is TGTGCCAGCGGAACCGGGACATCTCCCGTCGGCGAGCAGTACTTC.

By share, this clonotype ranks as medium-sized. V usage is TRBV2 and J usage is TRBJ2-4, with D maybe TRBD1 (5 bases). V was clipped by 4 bases and J by 6 bases, with 16 bases between them. CDR3 length: 15 amino acids. Germline values: CDR1 SNHLY, CDR2 FYNNEI. The CDR3 nucleotides are TGTGCCAGCAGTGCCCCAGGGCGTTCCTCAAACATTCAGTACTTC. The encoded protein is CASSAPGRSSNIQYF.

In this sample, this clonotype is medium-sized (0.01 to 0.1%). The V and J genes are TRBV5-1 and TRBJ2-3, with TRBD2 matching over 11 bases. V trimming: 5 bases; J trimming: 6 bases; junction bases outside the gene matches: 5. Per the germline V gene, CDR1 is SGHRS and CDR2 is YFSETQ. The CDR3 length is 14 residues. Written as DNA, the CDR3 is TGCGCCAGCAGAGTAGCGGGAGGGCCCGATACGCAGTATTTT. It specifies CASRVAGGPDTQYF.

This clonotype is large (0.1 to 1%) in the sample. The chain couples TRBV10-3 to TRBJ1-5; 9 bases fit TRBD1. The germline V gene encodes CDR1 ENHRY and CDR2 SYGVKD. V lost 2 bases and J lost 1; bases outside the gene matches: 6. This CDR3 is 17 amino acids long. CDR3 in DNA: TGTGCCATCAGTGAGCGAGGGACAGGGAGGAGCAATCAGCCCCAGCATTTT. As protein: CAISERGTGRSNQPQHF.

This clonotype is labeled as medium-sized. The V call is TRBV16, the J call TRBJ2-1; 9 bases fit TRBD1. The CDR3 consists of 15 residues. The V segment lost 0 bases and the J segment 8 bases; nucleotides outside the gene matches: 5. Germline CDR1 reads KGHSY; CDR2 reads FQNENV. The DNA of the CDR3 is TGTGCCAGCAGCCAATCGAGACAGGGGGGCGATGAGCAGTTCTTC. Translation gives CASSQSRQGGDEQFF.

This clonotype is labeled as medium-sized (0.01 to 0.1%). The chain has TRBV10-3 and TRBJ2-1; perhaps TRBD2 as D (6 bases). CDR3 length: 15 amino acids. Trimming removed 10 bases at V and 6 bases at J, with 22 bases between. The germline CDR1 and CDR2 sequences are ENHRY and SYGVKD. The CDR3 DNA reads as TGTGCCAGCGAAGGAGGGCGGACCAATACCAATGAGCAGTTCTTC. Its protein is CASEGGRTNTNEQFF.

This clonotype came up a few times. The chain couples TRBV14 to TRBJ2-3; 8 positions agree with TRBD2. The ends lost 0 bases at V and 0 bases at J; junction bases unmatched: 8. This CDR3 is 18 amino acids long. Germline-derived CDR1 and CDR2 are SGHDN and FVKESK. In nucleotides, the CDR3 is TGTGCCAGCAGCCAAGATCCCCCTAGCGGGTATAGCACAGATACGCAGTATTTT. Amino acids: CASSQDPPSGYSTDTQYF. Full variable domain (remainder filled in from reference TRBV14 and TRBJ2-3): EAGVTQFPSHSVIEKGQTVTLRCDPISGHDNLYWYRRVMGKEIKFLLHFVKESKQDESGMPNNRFLAERTGGTYSTLKVQPAELEDSGVYFCASSQDPPSGYSTDTQYFGPGTRLTVL.

This clonotype qualifies as medium-sized. The chain couples TRBV6-5 to TRBJ1-1, with D unresolved. The germline V gene encodes CDR1 MNHEY and CDR2 SVGAGI. Trimming shortened V by 5 bases and J by 8 bases, and 12 bases separated the two germline ends. The CDR3 runs 12 residues. CDR3 sequence reads: CASSKGGREAFF. In DNA form, the CDR3 reads TGTGCCAGCAGTAAGGGCGGCAGGGAAGCTTTCTTT.

This clonotype is categorized as medium-sized. V gene TRBV20-1 combines with J gene TRBJ1-6; weak D call: TRBD1 (5 bases). The CDR3 is made up of 13 amino acids. The germline gives CDR1 DFQATT, CDR2 SNEGSKA (reference sequence). V lost 6 bases to trimming and J lost 3 bases, with 9 bases between them. The CDR3 coding sequence is TGCAGTGCATCACAGGACTATAATTCACCCCTCCACTTT. Encoded protein: CSASQDYNSPLHF.